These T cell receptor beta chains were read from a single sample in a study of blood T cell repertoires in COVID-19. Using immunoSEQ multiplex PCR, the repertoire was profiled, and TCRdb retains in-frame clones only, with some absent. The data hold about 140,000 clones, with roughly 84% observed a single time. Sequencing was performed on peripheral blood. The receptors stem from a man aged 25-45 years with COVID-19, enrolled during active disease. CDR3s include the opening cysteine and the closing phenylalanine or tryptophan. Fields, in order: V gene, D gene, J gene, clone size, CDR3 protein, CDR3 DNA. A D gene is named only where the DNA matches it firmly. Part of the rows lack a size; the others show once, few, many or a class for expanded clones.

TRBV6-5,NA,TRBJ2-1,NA,CASSSGRRNEQFF,TGTGCCAGCAGCTCCGGGAGACGGAATGAGCAGTTCTTC
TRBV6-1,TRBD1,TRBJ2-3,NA,CASSEVGTGGTDTQYF,TGTGCCAGCAGTGAAGTCGGGACAGGGGGCACAGATACGCAGTATTTT
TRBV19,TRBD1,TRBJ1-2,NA,CASSGQGWDYGYTF,TGTGCCAGTAGTGGACAGGGATGGGACTATGGCTACACCTTC
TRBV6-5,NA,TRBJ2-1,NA,CASSSGLSSYNEQFF,TGTGCCAGCAGTTCGGGACTCAGCTCCTACAATGAGCAGTTCTTC
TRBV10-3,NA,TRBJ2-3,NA,CAIMGSPTDTQYF,TGTGCCATCATGGGCAGCCCCACAGATACGCAGTATTTT
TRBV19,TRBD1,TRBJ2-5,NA,CAGSTGVETQYF,TGTGCCGGCAGCACAGGGGTGGAGACCCAGTACTTC
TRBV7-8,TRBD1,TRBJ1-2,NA,CASSSDRGDYGYTF,TGTGCCAGCAGCTCTGACAGGGGCGACTATGGCTACACCTTC
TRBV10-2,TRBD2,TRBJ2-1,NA,CASSTSGRAGEQFF,TGCGCCAGCAGTACTAGCGGGAGGGCCGGTGAGCAGTTCTTC
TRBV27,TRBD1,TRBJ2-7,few,CASKSPGQGAPYEQYF,TGTGCCAGCAAAAGTCCGGGACAGGGGGCCCCATACGAGCAGTACTTC
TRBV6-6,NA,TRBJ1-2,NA,CASSSRVPANYGYTF,TGTGCCAGCAGTTCCCGGGTCCCAGCTAACTATGGCTACACCTTC
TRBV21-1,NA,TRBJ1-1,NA,CASSKDGGVGEENTEAFF,TGTGCCAGCAGCAAAGATGGGGGAGTCGGGGAGGAGAACACTGAAGCTTTCTTT
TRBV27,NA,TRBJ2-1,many,CASSLGSASYNEQFF,TGTGCCAGCAGTTTAGGTAGCGCGTCCTACAATGAGCAGTTCTTC
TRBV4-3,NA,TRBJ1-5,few,CASSQDSNRAGQPQHF,TGCGCCAGCAGCCAAGATTCGAACAGGGCCGGGCAGCCCCAGCATTTT
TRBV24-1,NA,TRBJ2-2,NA,CATSSGLNTGELFF,TGTGCCACCAGTAGCGGATTAAACACCGGGGAGCTGTTTTTT
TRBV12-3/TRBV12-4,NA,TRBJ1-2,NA,CASSLLRGGGYTF,TGTGCCAGCAGTTTACTTCGGGGGGGTGGCTACACCTTC
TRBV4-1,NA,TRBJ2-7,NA,CASSPGYDSSYEQYF,TGCGCCAGCAGCCCTGGGTACGACTCTTCCTACGAGCAGTACTTC
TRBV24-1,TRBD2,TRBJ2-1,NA,CATSDRTSGSWNEQFF,TGTGCCACCAGTGACAGGACTAGCGGGAGTTGGAATGAGCAGTTCTTC
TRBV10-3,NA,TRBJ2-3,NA,CAISSKGRDTDTQYF,TGTGCCATCAGTTCGAAGGGCAGGGACACAGATACGCAGTATTTT
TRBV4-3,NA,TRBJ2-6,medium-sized,CASSQVTGSGANVLTF,TGCGCCAGCAGCCAAGTTACGGGCTCTGGGGCCAACGTCCTGACTTTC
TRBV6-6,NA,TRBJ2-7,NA,CASSPGTRPYEQYF,TGTGCCAGCAGCCCAGGGACACGGCCCTACGAGCAGTACTTC
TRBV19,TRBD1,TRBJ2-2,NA,CASKGQGEGELFF,TGTGCCAGTAAGGGACAGGGTGAAGGGGAGCTGTTTTTT
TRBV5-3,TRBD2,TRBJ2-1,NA,CARSTRLAVSSYNEQFF,TGTGCCAGAAGCACAAGACTAGCGGTGAGCTCCTACAATGAGCAGTTCTTC
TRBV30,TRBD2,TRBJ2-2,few,CAWSVLPGGIGELFF,TGTGCCTGGAGTGTACTGCCGGGGGGGATCGGGGAGCTGTTTTTT
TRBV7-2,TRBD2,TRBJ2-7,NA,CASSPLAGGPYEQYF,TGTGCCAGCAGCCCACTCGCGGGAGGGCCCTACGAGCAGTACTTC
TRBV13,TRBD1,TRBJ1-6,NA,CASSSRDRANSPLHF,TGTGCCAGCAGCTCCCGGGACAGGGCTAATTCACCCCTCCACTTT
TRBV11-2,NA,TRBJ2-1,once,CASSLSFDQAYNEQFF,TGTGCCAGCAGCTTAAGCTTCGATCAGGCCTACAATGAGCAGTTCTTC
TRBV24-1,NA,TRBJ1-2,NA,CATSGGVDYHGYTF,TGTGCCACCAGTGGGGGGGTGGACTACCATGGCTACACCTTC
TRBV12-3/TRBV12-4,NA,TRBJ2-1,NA,CASSPTSYNEQFF,TGTGCCAGCAGTCCGACATCTTACAATGAGCAGTTCTTC
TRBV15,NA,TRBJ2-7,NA,CATSTGDSPHEQYF,TGTGCCACCAGCACCGGCGACTCTCCCCACGAGCAGTACTTC
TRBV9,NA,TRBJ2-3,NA,CASSVDQEDTQYF,TGTGCCAGCAGCGTAGATCAGGAAGATACGCAGTATTTT
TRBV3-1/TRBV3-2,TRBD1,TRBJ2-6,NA,CASSLQGARGANVLTF,TGTGCCAGCAGCCTACAGGGGGCGCGTGGGGCCAACGTCCTGACTTTC
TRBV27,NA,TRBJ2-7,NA,CASSLSLARNYEQYF,TGTGCCAGCAGTTTATCTCTAGCGCGCAACTACGAGCAGTACTTC
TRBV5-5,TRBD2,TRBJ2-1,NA,CASSRPGLAGGGNEQFF,TGTGCCAGCAGCCGGCCGGGACTAGCGGGAGGGGGGAATGAGCAGTTCTTC
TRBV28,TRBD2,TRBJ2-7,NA,CASSRLAGVGEQYF,TGTGCCAGCTCCCGACTAGCGGGAGTAGGCGAGCAGTACTTC
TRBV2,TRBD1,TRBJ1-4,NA,CASRIPGQGQEKLFF,TGTGCCAGCAGAATACCGGGACAGGGGCAAGAAAAACTGTTTTTT
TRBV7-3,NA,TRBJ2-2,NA,CASSLTQTGELFF,TGTGCCAGCAGCTTAACCCAGACCGGGGAGCTGTTTTTT
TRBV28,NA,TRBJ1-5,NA,CASSLSGSNQPQHF,TGTGCCAGCAGTTTATCAGGGAGCAATCAGCCCCAGCATTTT
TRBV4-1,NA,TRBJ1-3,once,CASSLETGFSGNTIYF,TGCGCCAGCAGTCTTGAGACTGGCTTTTCTGGAAACACCATATATTTT
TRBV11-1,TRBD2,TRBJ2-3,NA,CASSPEPAGVLEYF,TGTGCCAGCAGCCCGGAGCCAGCGGGAGTTTTAGAGTATTTT
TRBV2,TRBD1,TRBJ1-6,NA,CASSPSRDSLYNSPLHF,TGTGCCAGCAGTCCAAGTAGGGACAGTCTATATAATTCACCCCTCCACTTT
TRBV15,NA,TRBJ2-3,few,CATRRASTDTQYF,TGTGCCACCAGGAGGGCTAGCACAGATACGCAGTATTTT
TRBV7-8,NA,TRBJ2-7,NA,CASSQASSEQYF,TGTGCCAGCAGCCAAGCGAGCTCCGAGCAGTACTTC